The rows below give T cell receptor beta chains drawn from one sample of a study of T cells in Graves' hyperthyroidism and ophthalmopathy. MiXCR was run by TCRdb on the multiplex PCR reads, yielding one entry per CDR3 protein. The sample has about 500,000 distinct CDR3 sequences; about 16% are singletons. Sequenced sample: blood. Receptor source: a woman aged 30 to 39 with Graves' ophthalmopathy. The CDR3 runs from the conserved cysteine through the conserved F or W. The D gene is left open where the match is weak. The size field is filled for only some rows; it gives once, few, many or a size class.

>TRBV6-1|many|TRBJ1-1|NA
CASLLTDGSTEAFF
TGTGCCAGCCTCCTAACAGACGGGTCCACTGAAGCTTTCTTT
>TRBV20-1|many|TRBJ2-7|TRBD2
CSARDPTSGYSYEQYF
TGCAGTGCTAGAGATCCTACTAGCGGATACTCCTACGAGCAGTACTTC
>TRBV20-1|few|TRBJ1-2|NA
CSARDLINYGYTF
TGCAGTGCTAGGGACCTCATTAACTATGGCTACACCTTC
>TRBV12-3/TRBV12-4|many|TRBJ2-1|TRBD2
CASSSRTSGILYNEQFF
TGTGCCAGCAGTTCGCGGACTAGCGGGATCCTGTACAATGAGCAGTTCTTC
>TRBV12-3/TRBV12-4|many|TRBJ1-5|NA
CASSFYTHRTRNNQPQHF
TGTGCCAGCAGTTTTTATACCCACAGGACCAGAAACAATCAGCCCCAGCATTTT
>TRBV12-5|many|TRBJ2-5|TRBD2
CASGLDGRGETQYF
TGTGCTAGTGGTTTGGACGGGAGGGGGGAGACCCAGTACTTC
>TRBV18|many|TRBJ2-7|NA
CASSPPKLASRGEQYF
TGTGCCAGCTCACCACCGAAGCTAGCGAGCCGTGGGGAGCAGTACTTC
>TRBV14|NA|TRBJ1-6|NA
CASSSSLRSSYNSPLHF
TGTGCCAGCAGTTCCAGTCTCCGGAGCTCCTATAATTCACCCCTCCACTTT
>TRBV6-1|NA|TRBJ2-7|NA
CASGSREQYF
TGTGCCAGCGGCTCTAGGGAGCAGTACTTC
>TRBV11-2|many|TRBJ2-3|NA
CASRPNSDTQYF
TGTGCCAGCAGGCCGAATTCAGATACGCAGTATTTT
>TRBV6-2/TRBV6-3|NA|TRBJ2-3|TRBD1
CASSYSTDRVLTDTQYF
TGTGCCAGCAGTTACTCAACGGACAGGGTCTTAACAGATACGCAGTATTTT
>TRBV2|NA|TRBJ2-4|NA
CASTLHGKNIQYF
TGTGCCAGCACCCTCCACGGCAAAAACATTCAGTACTTC
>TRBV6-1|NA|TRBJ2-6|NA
CASSTGVEANVLTF
TGTGCCAGCAGTACCGGGGTGGAGGCCAACGTCCTGACTTTC
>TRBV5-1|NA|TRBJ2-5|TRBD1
CASRLTGTGGGETQYF
TGCGCCAGCAGATTAACCGGGACAGGGGGCGGCGAGACCCAGTACTTC
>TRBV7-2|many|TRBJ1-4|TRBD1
CASRLDRAGEKLFF
TGTGCCAGCAGACTCGACAGGGCAGGGGAAAAACTGTTTTTT
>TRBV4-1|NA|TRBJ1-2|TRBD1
CASSSGTGYRYTF
TGCGCCAGCAGCTCCGGGACAGGGTATCGCTACACCTTC
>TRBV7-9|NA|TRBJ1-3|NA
CASDPQETIYF
TGTGCCAGCGATCCACAGGAGACCATATATTTT
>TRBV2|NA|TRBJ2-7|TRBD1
CASSLGDRWVGEQYF
TGTGCCAGCAGTTTAGGGGACAGATGGGTGGGCGAGCAGTACTTC
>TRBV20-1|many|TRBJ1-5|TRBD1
CSASGTGSQPQHF
TGCAGTGCTAGCGGGACAGGGAGCCAGCCCCAGCATTTT
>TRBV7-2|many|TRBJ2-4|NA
CASSQFGTHLAKNIQYF
TGTGCCAGCAGCCAATTCGGGACACATCTAGCCAAAAACATTCAGTACTTC
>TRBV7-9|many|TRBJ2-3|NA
CASSYSTGWGTDTQYF
TGTGCCAGCAGCTACTCGACAGGCTGGGGCACAGATACGCAGTATTTT
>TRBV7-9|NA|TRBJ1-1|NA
CASSLRDNLANTEAFF
TGTGCCAGCAGCTTAAGGGACAACCTTGCGAACACTGAAGCTTTCTTT
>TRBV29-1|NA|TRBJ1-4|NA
CSVRKTGSAEKLVF
TGCAGCGTGCGAAAGACAGGATCCGCCGAAAAACTGGTTTTT
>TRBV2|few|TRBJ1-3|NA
CASSEPTEPGNTIYF
TGTGCCAGCAGTGAACCGACAGAGCCTGGAAACACCATATATTTT
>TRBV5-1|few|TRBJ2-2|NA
CASSLVGRTDTGELFF
TGCGCCAGCAGCTTGGTTGGGAGGACCGACACCGGGGAGCTGTTTTTT
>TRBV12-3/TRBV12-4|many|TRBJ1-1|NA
CASSLGGGDTEAFF
TGTGCCAGCAGTTTAGGAGGGGGTGACACTGAAGCTTTCTTT
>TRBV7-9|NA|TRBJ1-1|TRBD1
CASSVGGSRGEAFF
TGTGCCAGCAGCGTAGGTGGGTCCAGGGGGGAAGCTTTCTTT
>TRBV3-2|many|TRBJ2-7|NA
CASSRSWTAYEQYF
TGTGCCAGCAGCCGTTCCTGGACAGCTTACGAGCAGTACTTC
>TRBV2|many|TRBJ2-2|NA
CASSPTGSNTGELFF
TGTGCCAGCAGTCCCACAGGGTCCAACACCGGGGAGCTGTTTTTT
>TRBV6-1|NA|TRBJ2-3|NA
CASSNRAGSQYF
TGTGCCAGCAGTAACCGGGCCGGGTCGCAGTATTTT
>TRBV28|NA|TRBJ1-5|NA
CASSLRGYSGNQPQHF
TGTGCCAGCAGTTTACGAGGGTATAGTGGCAATCAGCCCCAGCATTTT
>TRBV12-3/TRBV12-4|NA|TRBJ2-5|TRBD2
CASSPHPGLAGNF
TGTGCCAGCAGTCCGCATCCCGGACTAGCGGGAAACTTC
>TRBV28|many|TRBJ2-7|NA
CASSPLGGDEQYF
TGTGCCAGCAGTCCTCTAGGCGGGGACGAGCAGTACTTC